Listed below are T cell receptor beta chains from one sample, sequenced in a study of blood T cell repertoires in COVID-19. Generated by immunoSEQ multiplex PCR, the TCRdb table keeps only in-frame clones and is missing some. Of 60,000 or so clones listed, approximately 80% are singletons. What was sequenced was peripheral blood. The receptor source for this set is a woman aged 45-60 years with active or convalescent COVID-19. Each CDR3 is given with its conserved first and last residue. D genes are given only for firm matches. Rows may omit the clone size; those that give it use once, few, many or a size class.

length	V	J	size	D	DNA	CDR3
12	TRBV6-1	TRBJ2-7	.	.	TGTGCCAGCAGTGAACGAGGTTACGAGCAGTACTTC	CASSERGYEQYF
14	TRBV7-9	TRBJ1-1	.	.	TGTGCCAGCAGTCGGCTACAGGGGAACACTGAAGCTTTCTTT	CASSRLQGNTEAFF
15	TRBV7-9	TRBJ1-3	.	TRBD1	TGTGCCAGCAGCTCCCAACAGGGGCCTGGAAACACCATATATTTT	CASSSQQGPGNTIYF
17	TRBV4-2	TRBJ2-5	.	.	TGTGCCAGCAGCCAAGAACCGGGAGTTCACCGTCTGGAGACCCAGTACTTC	CASSQEPGVHRLETQYF
15	TRBV11-2	TRBJ2-1	.	TRBD2	TGTGCCAGCAGCTCCCTCAGCGGGAGGGCTCCCGAGCAGTTCTTC	CASSSLSGRAPEQFF
13	TRBV27	TRBJ2-7	.	.	TGTGCCAGCAGACGAGGAGGGACCTACGAGCAGTACTTC	CASRRGGTYEQYF
16	TRBV2	TRBJ2-3	.	.	TGTGCCAGCAGTGCAGGACACCTTTTGAACACAGATACGCAGTATTTT	CASSAGHLLNTDTQYF
16	TRBV3-1/TRBV3-2	TRBJ2-2	.	.	TGTGCCAGCAGCCAAGATCGGCTCATGGGGGGCGGGGAGCTGTTTTTT	CASSQDRLMGGGELFF
15	TRBV18	TRBJ1-1	.	.	TGTGCCAGCTCGGTCTTGAGGGTGCCCGACACTGAAGCTTTCTTT	CASSVLRVPDTEAFF
15	TRBV5-1	TRBJ1-1	.	TRBD1	TGCGCCAGCAGCTTCGGGACAGCCGTGCACACTGAAGCTTTCTTT	CASSFGTAVHTEAFF
15	TRBV6-2/TRBV6-3	TRBJ1-1	.	.	TGTGCCAGCAGTTACTCCTCCCAGGGCACCACTGAAGCTTTCTTT	CASSYSSQGTTEAFF
12	TRBV27	TRBJ1-5	.	.	TGTGCCAGCGGGAGCTTTAATCAGCCCCAGCATTTT	CASGSFNQPQHF
17	TRBV11-2	TRBJ2-5	.	TRBD2	TGTGCCAGCAGCTTCGGGACTAGCGGAGTAGTCGTAGGGACCCAGTACTTC	CASSFGTSGVVVGTQYF
11	TRBV10-3	TRBJ2-1	.	.	TGTGCCATCAGCGAGATACACGAGCAGTTCTTC	CAISEIHEQFF
16	TRBV11-2	TRBJ1-4	once	.	TGTGCCAGCAGCTTAGGACAGAGTGCAACTAATGAAAAACTGTTTTTT	CASSLGQSATNEKLFF
12	TRBV6-2/TRBV6-3	TRBJ2-1	.	.	TGTGCCAGCAGCAGCCTAGGTTATGAGCAGTTCTTC	CASSSLGYEQFF
15	TRBV5-4	TRBJ1-3	.	.	TGTGCCAGCAGCCAGGGCGGGGGGAGAAGTAACACCATATATTTT	CASSQGGGRSNTIYF
12	TRBV4-1	TRBJ1-2	.	.	TGCGCCAGCAGCCCCACCTCGGGGGGCTACACCTTC	CASSPTSGGYTF
14	TRBV10-3	TRBJ1-5	.	.	TGTGCCGCAGGTGGGGGGTACGGAAATCAGCCCCAGCATTTT	CAAGGGYGNQPQHF
15	TRBV5-5	TRBJ1-2	.	TRBD1	TGTGCCAGCAGCTTGATCGGACAGGGGAACTATGGCTACACCTTC	CASSLIGQGNYGYTF
15	TRBV6-1	TRBJ2-5	.	.	TGTGCCAGCAGTGAAATAAAACAGGCCCAAGAGACCCAGTACTTC	CASSEIKQAQETQYF
14	TRBV9	TRBJ1-1	.	.	TGTGCCAGCAGCGTAGGGTCGGTGAACACTGAAGCTTTCTTT	CASSVGSVNTEAFF
16	TRBV27	TRBJ2-1	.	TRBD2	TGTGCCAGCAGTTCCCGCGGCGGGAGCTCCTACAATGAGCAGTTCTTC	CASSSRGGSSYNEQFF
15	TRBV7-3	TRBJ2-7	few	TRBD1	TGTGCCAGCAGCACAGGGGTCGACAGGGGAGGAGAGCAGTACTTC	CASSTGVDRGGEQYF
16	TRBV6-6	TRBJ2-5	.	.	TGTGCCAGCAGTTCCTTCACGCGGCTAGGAGAAGAGACCCAGTACTTC	CASSSFTRLGEETQYF
15	TRBV10-3	TRBJ2-1	.	TRBD1	TGTGCCATCAGCGAAGGGGACAGGCTATACAATGAGCAGTTCTTC	CAISEGDRLYNEQFF
15	TRBV11-2	TRBJ2-1	few	TRBD1	TGTGCCAGCAGCTTTGACAGGGGTAGCTACAATGAGCAGTTCTTC	CASSFDRGSYNEQFF
17	TRBV19	TRBJ2-1	few	TRBD1	TGTGCCAGTAGTACCCACACCGGGACAGTCTCCTACAATGAGCAGTTCTTC	CASSTHTGTVSYNEQFF
14	TRBV6-5	TRBJ2-1	few	TRBD2	TGTGCCAGCAGCCTGGGACTAGAAGCCAATGAGCAGTTCTTC	CASSLGLEANEQFF
15	TRBV27	TRBJ1-2	.	.	TGTGCCAGCAGATACGGAGGCAATACAGGGTCAGGCTACACCTTC	CASRYGGNTGSGYTF
13	TRBV3-1/TRBV3-2	TRBJ1-2	.	.	TGTGCCACGCGGACTCACCCCGGGGGTGGCTACACCTTC	CATRTHPGGGYTF
11	TRBV29-1	TRBJ2-3	once	.	TGCAGCGTTCTGACTCGGGATACGCAGTATTTT	CSVLTRDTQYF
15	TRBV7-9	TRBJ2-7	.	TRBD2	TGTGCCAGCAGCATCGGGACTAGCGGAGGCTACGAGCAGTACTTC	CASSIGTSGGYEQYF
15	TRBV5-4	TRBJ2-3	.	TRBD2	TGTGCCAGCAGGGCCGGGACTAGCGGCACAGATACGCAGTATTTT	CASRAGTSGTDTQYF
14	TRBV11-3	TRBJ2-3	.	TRBD2	TGTGCCAGCAGCTTTAGCGGGCGGGGTCATACGCAGTATTTT	CASSFSGRGHTQYF
13	TRBV29-1	TRBJ1-1	.	.	TGCAGCGTTGCAGCTCGGGGTTACACTGAAGCTTTCTTT	CSVAARGYTEAFF
14	TRBV24-1	TRBJ1-2	.	.	TGTGCCACCAGTGATTCCGCTAACAGATTCGGCTACACCTTC	CATSDSANRFGYTF
10	TRBV12-3/TRBV12-4	TRBJ1-1	.	TRBD1	TGTGCCAGCGGTACAGGGGAGGCTTTCTTT	CASGTGEAFF
15	TRBV6-5	TRBJ1-2	.	TRBD1	TGTGCCAGCAGTTATCGAGGGGGCGCTTCTGATGGCTACACCTTC	CASSYRGGASDGYTF
16	TRBV23-1	TRBJ1-3	.	TRBD1	TGCGCCCGCAGCCGACAGGGCTTGAGCTCTGGAAACACCATATATTTT	CARSRQGLSSGNTIYF
13	TRBV6-9	TRBJ2-7	.	.	TGTGCCAGCACCACATCACAGTCCTACGAGCAGTACTTC	CASTTSQSYEQYF
16	TRBV5-4	TRBJ2-1	.	TRBD2	TGTGCCAGCAGCCCTCGGGGAGGGCGGGAGGGAAATGAGCAGTTCTTC	CASSPRGGREGNEQFF
15	TRBV27	TRBJ2-1	.	TRBD2	TGTGCCAGCAGTTTAACCCTAGCGGGAGAGAGTGAGCAGTTCTTC	CASSLTLAGESEQFF
15	TRBV19	TRBJ2-3	.	.	TGTGCCAGTAGTGCCCAAGGGCTAGCAGCAGATACGCAGTATTTT	CASSAQGLAADTQYF
15	TRBV6-1	TRBJ1-2	.	TRBD1	TGTGCCAGCAGTGAAAGAGGGACAGGACTACAAGGCTACACCTTC	CASSERGTGLQGYTF
15	TRBV9	TRBJ2-3	.	.	TGTGCCAGCAGCGTAGCAGGGGTCGGCACAGATACGCAGTATTTT	CASSVAGVGTDTQYF
17	TRBV14	TRBJ1-4	.	.	TGTGCCAGCAGCCAAGATAGGACTCCCCGGTCGGATGAAAAACTGTTTTTT	CASSQDRTPRSDEKLFF
13	TRBV30	TRBJ1-5	many	.	TGTGGATGGGCGGCGGGTCTCAATCAGCCCCAGCATTTT	CGWAAGLNQPQHF
15	TRBV28	TRBJ1-4	many	TRBD1	TGTGCCAGCAGCCCGACAGGGGGCGCTCATGAAAAACTGTTTTTT	CASSPTGGAHEKLFF
12	TRBV2	TRBJ1-2	.	.	TGTGCCGGGGATCAGGACACATATGGCTACACCTTC	CAGDQDTYGYTF